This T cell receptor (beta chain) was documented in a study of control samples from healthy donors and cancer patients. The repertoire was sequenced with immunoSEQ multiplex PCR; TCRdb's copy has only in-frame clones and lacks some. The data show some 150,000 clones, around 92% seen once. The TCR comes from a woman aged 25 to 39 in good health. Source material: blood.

The CDR3 DNA follows: TGCGCCAGCAGCTTAGAGTCGACAGGGTCCCTTTCTTTCTTT. This gives the protein CASSLESTGSLSFF. This chain connects TRBV5-1 to TRBJ1-1, with 7 nucleotides matching TRBD1. This CDR3 is 14 amino acids long. J lost 12 bases, V lost 2 bases, and 13 bases had no gene match. Germline loops: CDR1 SGHRS, CDR2 YFSETQ.